The 27 T cell receptor beta chains reported below all come from one sample, sequenced in a study of monozygotic twins with inflammatory bowel disease. One entry per CDR3 protein, without DNA, is what TCRdb gives after re-calling the 5' RACE reads. In total, the table holds hundreds of thousands of distinct CDR3 sequences. Sequencing was carried out using blood. The receptor set was obtained from a human donor with ulcerative colitis or Crohn's disease, or a healthy co-twin of an affected twin (not recorded which).

The rearrangement uses TRBV20-1 and TRBJ2-5; the TCRdb call, TRBD2, lacks DNA for checking. Germline V gene data show CDR1 as DFQATT and CDR2 as SNEGSKA (reference sequence). CDR3 length: 14 residues. This CDR3 reads CSARGGGTRETQYF.

The chain is built from TRBV6-6 and TRBJ1-2. The germline V gene has CDR1 MNHNY and CDR2 SVGAGI (reference sequence). The CDR3 runs to 14 residues. The CDR3 reads CASSYRTEIYGYTF.

The V gene is TRBV20-1, the J gene TRBJ2-2; TCRdb outputs TRBD1, but without DNA this stays unchecked. This CDR3 comprises 14 residues. Germline CDR1 and CDR2: DFQATT and SNEGSKA (reference sequence). Here the CDR3 reads CSATWASNTGELFF.

The chain has TRBV7-3 and TRBJ2-2; TCRdb calls TRBD1, which cannot be checked without DNA. This CDR3 is built from 16 residues. Per the germline V gene, CDR1 is SGHTA and CDR2 is FQGTGA. The CDR3 loop is CASSLSPRGGSGELFF.

The V gene is TRBV20-1, the J gene TRBJ1-6; TCRdb gives TRBD1 as the D gene, but with no DNA this cannot be confirmed. In germline, CDR1 is DFQATT, CDR2 SNEGSKA (reference sequence). The CDR3 contains 16 residues. CDR3 sequence: CSAQGPVGQGNSPLHF.

CDR3 loop: CASSLVGGETEAFF. J is TRBJ1-1 and V is TRBV7-9; the D gene TCRdb calls, TRBD1, cannot be checked with no DNA. The germline V gene encodes CDR1 SEHNR and CDR2 FQNEAQ (reference sequence). The CDR3 covers 14 residues.

The chain has TRBV3-1 and TRBJ1-3. The germline V gene has CDR1 LGHDT and CDR2 YNNKEL (reference sequence). The CDR3 contains 19 residues. This chain's CDR3 is CASSLKGWQGLYSGNTIYF.

The V call is TRBV18, the J call TRBJ2-6; TCRdb indicates TRBD2, and absent DNA this call remains unverified. The CDR3 consists of 15 residues. Germline CDR1 KGHSH, CDR2 LQKENI. CDR3 sequence reads: CASSPGSAGANVLTF.

The CDR3 loop reads CASSQTANEQFF. The rearrangement links TRBV5-1 to TRBJ2-1. The CDR3 has 12 residues. Looked up from germline, CDR1 is SGHRS and CDR2 is YFSETQ.

This chain links TRBV4-3 with TRBJ2-1; TCRdb reports TRBD2, a call that lacks DNA to check it against. The V gene's germline CDR1 is LGHNA and CDR2 YSLEER. The CDR3 is 15 residues long. The CDR3 spells CASSQEALDDNEQFF.

The chain couples TRBV20-1 to TRBJ2-7. Germline V gene sequence: CDR1 DFQATT, CDR2 SNEGSKA (reference sequence). This CDR3 has 13 amino acids. CDR3 amino acids: CSARDRPTYEQYF.

V usage is TRBV7-2 and J usage is TRBJ2-3; TCRdb lists TRBD1, though no DNA is available to test this call. In germline, CDR1 is SGHTA, CDR2 FQGNSA. The CDR3 length is 13 residues. The CDR3 is CASSQGRTDTQYF.

The V call is TRBV28, the J call TRBJ2-5. The CDR3 length is 15 residues. The germline gives CDR1 MDHEN, CDR2 SYDVKM. The CDR3 is CASSHPFTTEETQYF.

The gene calls are TRBV7-2 and TRBJ2-3; lacking DNA, the TRBD1 call made by TCRdb goes unchecked. The germline V gene has CDR1 SGHTA and CDR2 FQGNSA. The CDR3 is made up of 16 amino acids. The CDR3 reads CASSLGWGRGTDTQYF. Supplemented by reference TRBV7-2 and TRBJ2-3, the full variable domain reads GAGVSQSPSNKVTEKGKDVELRCDPISGHTALYWYRQSLGQGLEFLIYFQGNSAPDKSGLPSDRFSAERTGGSVSTLTIQRTQQEDSAVYLCASSLGWGRGTDTQYFGPGTRLTVL.

The J gene is TRBJ2-1, the V gene TRBV19. From germline, CDR1 is LNHDA and CDR2 SQIVND (reference sequence). The CDR3 spans 14 residues. The CDR3: CASTGGRYYNEQFF. The whole variable domain, remainder taken from reference TRBV19 and TRBJ2-1, is DGGITQSPKYLFRKEGQNVTLSCEQNLNHDAMYWYRQDPGQGLRLIYYSQIVNDFQKGDIAEGYSVSREKKESFPLTVTSAQKNPTAFYLCASTGGRYYNEQFFGPGTRLTVL.

This chain uses TRBV6-6 with TRBJ1-1; checking the TCRdb D call of TRBD1 is not possible without DNA. Per germline, CDR1 MNHNY and CDR2 SVGAGI (reference sequence). The CDR3 covers 13 residues. The CDR3 spells CASSRDRVEEAFF.

The genes are TRBV9 and TRBJ2-1; TCRdb selects TRBD1, and the lack of DNA leaves this call unchecked. CDR3 size: 15 residues. Per the germline V gene, CDR1 is SGDLS and CDR2 is YYNGEE. CDR3 protein: CASSVEGTAGNEQFF.

The chain is built from TRBV12-3 or TRBV12-4 and TRBJ2-7; TCRdb picks TRBD1, but there is no DNA to check that call. CDR3 length: 14 amino acids. CDR3: CASRYKGASYEQYF.

The chain joins TRBV28 to TRBJ2-7; TCRdb outputs TRBD1, but without DNA this stays unchecked. The CDR3 contains 21 residues. Germline-derived CDR1 and CDR2 are MDHEN and SYDVKM. The CDR3 loop is CASSLRYIPRMERTGTYEQYF.

V is TRBV12-3 or TRBV12-4 and J is TRBJ1-5. CDR3 length: 15 amino acids. CDR3 in amino acids: CASSPEGRGNQPQHF.

V is TRBV30 and J is TRBJ2-5; TCRdb returns TRBD1, unconfirmable since there is no DNA. The CDR3 contains 13 residues. Germline assignment: CDR1 GTSNPN and CDR2 SVGIG (reference sequence). CDR3 loop: CAREGGDLETQYF.

The chain combines TRBV6-5 with TRBJ2-7; TCRdb proposes TRBD2, but this gene call is untestable without DNA. The CDR3 consists of 16 residues. The germline CDR1 and CDR2 sequences are MNHEY and SVGAGI. The CDR3: CASSYAGPGGPYEQYF.

The chain carries TRBV5-1 and TRBJ2-7; checking the TCRdb D call of TRBD1 is not possible without DNA. From germline, CDR1 is SGHRS and CDR2 YFSETQ. The CDR3 length is 14 residues. CDR3 protein: CASSLEQGLYEQYF.

The rearrangement joins TRBV20-1 to TRBJ1-2; the D call from TCRdb, TRBD1, cannot be confirmed without DNA. Per the germline V gene, CDR1 is DFQATT and CDR2 is SNEGSKA (reference sequence). The length of the CDR3 is 14 residues. This chain's CDR3 is CSARFTGGYYGYTF.

V usage is TRBV4-2 and J usage is TRBJ2-3; TCRdb gives TRBD2 as the D gene, but with no DNA this cannot be confirmed. This CDR3 has 20 residues. Germline V gives CDR1 LGHNA, CDR2 YNFKEQ. CDR3 in amino acids: CASSQDSPGRGGSPADTQYF.

The chain uses TRBV5-1 and TRBJ2-2. Germline CDR1 reads SGHRS; CDR2 reads YFSETQ. CDR3 length equals 16 residues. Here the CDR3 reads CASSLAGQRNTGELFF.

The V gene is TRBV18, the J gene TRBJ2-7; there is no DNA to check the TCRdb D call of TRBD1. The germline gives CDR1 KGHSH, CDR2 LQKENI. This CDR3 is 13 amino acids long. The CDR3 is CASSYREGNEQYF.